This TCR beta chain was documented in a study of CD4+ T cells in melanoma. The study, taken as a whole, reports: Reportedly, melanoma neoantigen-specific CD4+ T cells showed varied differentiation states.

This table comes from immunoSEQ multiplex PCR, and its TCRdb copy is limited to in-frame clones, with some not included. There are approximately 14,000 clones in the sample; 62% occur only once, and over 11% lies in the top ten. Comments on this clone: As yet, its antigen is unknown.

V was trimmed by 0 bases and J by 4 bases, leaving 13 bases between them. Germline V lookup: CDR1 SGHRS, CDR2 YFSETQ. This CDR3 region has 15 residues. Sequences were obtained from cells from a culture (not recorded whether cultured in vitro). The clonotype was recovered from a human donor with melanoma. The chain recombines TRBV5-1 with TRBJ1-2, with D possibly being TRBD1 (5 bases). The CDR3 sequence is CASSLGQNYGYGYTF. Written as DNA, the CDR3 is TGCGCCAGCAGCTTGGGACAGAACTACGGCTATGGCTACACCTTC.